These 30 T cell receptor beta chains were all obtained from the same sample, sequenced in a study of shared clonotypes between healthy human individuals. Profiling relied on immunoSEQ multiplex PCR, and the TCRdb table lists in-frame clones only, not all of them. Among some 1 million clones listed, more than 60% were seen once. The sample taken for sequencing was memory CD4+ T cells sorted from blood. The subset: CD45RA-negative fraction. All receptors derive from a man between 18 and 35 years old in good health.

V gene TRBV9 combines with J gene TRBJ1-1, with D possibly being TRBD1 (5 bases). Germline V lookup: CDR1 SGDLS, CDR2 YYNGEE. The V gene lost 0 bases and the J gene lost 3 bases, with 9 bases spanning the gap. There are 14 residues in the CDR3. CDR3 nucleotide sequence: TGTGCCAGCAGCGTAGACAGGTGGGACACTGAAGCTTTCTTT. Its translation: CASSVDRWDTEAFF. Using reference TRBV9 and TRBJ1-1 for the parts outside the CDR3, the full variable domain is DSGVTQTPKHLITATGQRVTLRCSPRSGDLSVYWYQQSLDQGLQFLIQYYNGEERAKGNILERFSAQQFPDLHSELNLSSLELGDSALYFCASSVDRWDTEAFFGQGTRLTVV.

DNA for the CDR3: TGCGCCAGCAGCCTACCAAAGAAAGGGGAAGCCAAAAACATTCAGTACTTC. As protein: CASSLPKKGEAKNIQYF. The genes are TRBV5-1 and TRBJ2-4, with D maybe TRBD1 (5 bases). Germline V gene lookup returns CDR1 SGHRS and CDR2 YFSETQ. Between the trimmed V and J ends, which lost 4 bases and 0 bases, there was a span of 17 bases. This CDR3 comprises 17 residues.

V gene TRBV7-9 combines with J gene TRBJ1-2; D is unclear. The CDR3 is 13 amino acids. Trimming took 5 bases from V and 6 from J, leaving 13 bases between them. CDR1 SEHNR and CDR2 FQNEAQ come from the germline V gene (reference sequence). The CDR3 nucleotides are TGTGCCAGCAGCCCCCGGCCTGCGGATGGCTACACCTTC. Amino acid sequence: CASSPRPADGYTF. Based on the CDR3 plus reference TRBV7-9 and TRBJ1-2, the full variable domain is DTGVSQNPRHKITKRGQNVTFRCDPISEHNRLYWYRQTLGQGPEFLTYFQNEAQLEKSRLLSDRFSAERPKGSFSTLEIQRTEQGDSAMYLCASSPRPADGYTFGSGTRLTVV.

This clone was detected only a few times. The V and J genes are TRBV2 and TRBJ2-3; D remains unclear. The germline V and J ends were trimmed by 2 bases and 8 bases, with 8 bases remaining between them. Germline V CDR1 and CDR2: SNHLY, FYNNEI. The CDR3 is 12 amino acids. CDR3 coding DNA: TGTGCCAGCAGTGAAACCGGGCGTACGCAGTATTTT. Protein product: CASSETGRTQYF. The full variable domain, with the rest looked up from reference TRBV2 and TRBJ2-3, is EPEVTQTPSHQVTQMGQEVILRCVPISNHLYFYWYRQILGQKVEFLVSFYNNEISEKSEIFDDQFSVERPDGSNFTLKIRSTKLEDSAMYFCASSETGRTQYFGPGTRLTVL.

The chain employs TRBV2 and TRBJ2-3; D ambiguous. This CDR3 has 11 amino acids. V was shortened by 8 bases and J by 4 bases, with 7 bases between the two germline ends. Germline-derived CDR1 and CDR2 are SNHLY and FYNNEI. CDR3 coding DNA: TGTGCCAGCGAGGTGGCAGATACGCAGTATTTT. It translates to CASEVADTQYF.

The chain recombines TRBV19 with TRBJ2-1, with D perhaps matching TRBD2 (5 bases). The CDR3 totals 17 residues. V was pared by 5 bases and J by 8 bases, with 25 bases between. Germline values: CDR1 LNHDA, CDR2 SQIVND (reference sequence). This CDR3 reads CASSARATSLYGDEQFF. The CDR3 DNA reads as TGTGCCAGTAGTGCTCGGGCCACTAGTTTGTACGGCGATGAGCAGTTCTTC.

This clone has just a few counts. The rearrangement joins TRBV10-3 to TRBJ2-7, with D possibly TRBD1 on 5 matching bases. The CDR3 totals 15 residues. Trimming took off 5 bases at V and 7 bases at J, with 21 bases between the two ends. CDR1 is ENHRY and CDR2 is SYGVKD in the germline V gene. The DNA of the CDR3 is TGTGCCATCAGTCTGCAGGGTGGAACCTTGGGGGAGCAGTACTTC. It encodes CAISLQGGTLGEQYF.

This clone came up a few times. This chain joins TRBV10-3 and TRBJ1-1; D gene unclear. CDR1 and CDR2 from the germline V gene are ENHRY and SYGVKD. Trimming removed 3 bases from V and 4 bases from J, with 12 bases in between. The length of the CDR3 is 14 residues. For the CDR3, the DNA is TGTGCCATCAGTGATTCCGTCTGGGGCACTGAAGCTTTCTTT. Translated, it gives CAISDSVWGTEAFF.

The V gene is TRBV4-1, the J gene TRBJ2-5; 10 bases are shared with TRBD1. V dropped 4 bases and J dropped 5; count of bases not matched to a gene: 13. Germline V gene sequence: CDR1 MGHRA, CDR2 YSYEKL. The CDR3 covers 17 residues. This chain's CDR3 is CASSPRGRDRGGETQYF. CDR3 sequence (DNA): TGCGCCAGCAGCCCCCGTGGGCGGGACAGGGGCGGTGAGACCCAGTACTTC.

At least ten counts were recorded for this clone. The genes are TRBV6-1 and TRBJ1-6; no reliable D call. Trimming removed 3 bases from V and 7 bases from J, with 13 bases in between. There are 15 residues in the CDR3. Germline V gene lookup returns CDR1 MNHNS and CDR2 SASEGT. As DNA, the CDR3 is TGTGCCAGCAGTGAGGGTCAGGCCCCCAATTCACCCCTCCACTTT. It yields the protein CASSEGQAPNSPLHF.

The CDR3, as DNA: TGTGCCTGGGGGCGACTAGCGGGAGCCAAAAACATTCAGTACTTC. This translates into CAWGRLAGAKNIQYF. The chain is built from TRBV30 and TRBJ2-4, with TRBD2 identical over 10 bases. The CDR3 has 15 amino acids. V was clipped by 5 bases and J by 0 bases; unmatched bases: 4. Germline CDR1 GTSNPN, CDR2 SVGIG (reference sequence).

On this clone: The same CDR3 also results from other DNA sequences found in this sample. The CDR3 DNA reads as TGTGCCAGCACCTTAGGGGGTACCGGAAACACCATATATTTT. Amino acid sequence: CASTLGGTGNTIYF. J is TRBJ1-3 and V is TRBV9; possibly TRBD1 for D (6 bases). Germline V gene sequence: CDR1 SGDLS, CDR2 YYNGEE. V shed 6 bases and J shed 4 bases, with 14 bases lying between them. The CDR3 length is 14 residues. The whole variable domain, remainder taken from reference TRBV9 and TRBJ1-3, is DSGVTQTPKHLITATGQRVTLRCSPRSGDLSVYWYQQSLDQGLQFLIQYYNGEERAKGNILERFSAQQFPDLHSELNLSSLELGDSALYFCASTLGGTGNTIYFGEGSWLTVV.

The chain combines TRBV5-1 with TRBJ1-4; no reliable D call. Germline lookup yields CDR1 SGHRS and CDR2 YFSETQ. Trimming left V 0 bases short and J 7 bases short, with 10 bases between. The CDR3 has 14 amino acids. The CDR3 region is CASSLGQAGEKLFF. The CDR3 DNA follows: TGCGCCAGCAGCTTGGGTCAGGCTGGTGAAAAACTGTTTTTT.

The gene calls are TRBV7-9 and TRBJ2-5; D perhaps matches TRBD1 (5 bases). CDR3 length: 13 amino acids. Trimming left V 5 bases short and J 5 bases short, with 12 bases between. The V gene's germline CDR1 is SEHNR and CDR2 FQNEAQ (reference sequence). The CDR3 DNA is TGTGCCAGCAGCAGGGGCGCTGGGGAGACCCAGTACTTC. This sequence encodes CASSRGAGETQYF.

The J gene is TRBJ2-7, the V gene TRBV6-4, with unresolved D. V was cut by 4 bases and J by 1 base, with 17 bases left in between. The CDR3 loop spans 16 amino acids. Looked up from germline, CDR1 is MRHNA and CDR2 is SNTAGT. In DNA, the CDR3 is TGTGCCAGCAGTGTCAACCGGTCTTGTATTTCCTACGAGCAGTACTTC. Protein sequence: CASSVNRSCISYEQYF.

This clone has more than one count but fewer than ten. The gene calls are TRBV18 and TRBJ1-5; a possible D gene is TRBD1 (6 bases). The length of the CDR3 is 14 residues. V lost 3 bases to trimming and J lost 3 bases, with 9 bases between them. Germline CDR1 and CDR2: KGHSH and LQKENI. CDR3 in amino acids: CASSPGQFNQPQHF. For the CDR3, the DNA is TGTGCCAGCTCACCCGGACAGTTCAATCAGCCCCAGCATTTT.

This rearrangement joins TRBV7-6 to TRBJ1-6, with 7 nucleotides matching TRBD1. The CDR3 has 16 amino acids. The junction had 10 bases not matched to a gene; V was cut back by 1 base and J by 10 bases. Germline V gene sequence: CDR1 SGHVS, CDR2 FNYEAQ. CDR3 loop: CASSLDQGQGGSPLHF. DNA for the CDR3: TGTGCCAGCAGCTTAGACCAGGGCCAGGGGGGGTCACCCCTCCACTTT.

The genes are TRBV19 and TRBJ1-3; TRBD1 agrees at 9 bases. V gave up 5 bases and J gave up 4 bases; unmatched junction bases: 18. The CDR3 extends over 19 amino acids. The germline V gene has CDR1 LNHDA and CDR2 SQIVND (reference sequence). DNA of the CDR3: TGTGCCAGTAGTCCCCAGGGGACAGGGATCGGTCGAAGAGGAAACACCATATATTTT. This encodes CASSPQGTGIGRRGNTIYF.

On this clone: A read error may produce the germline difference seen at one junction end. V is TRBV7-7 and J is TRBJ2-2, with 10 bases lining up with TRBD2. Germline CDR1 reads SSHAT; CDR2 reads FNYEAQ (reference sequence). This CDR3 spans 15 amino acids. For the CDR3, the DNA is TGTGCTAGCAGAACTGGACTAGCGGACACCGGGGAGCTGTTTTTT. As protein: CASRTGLADTGELFF.

The V call is TRBV6-6, the J call TRBJ1-5; D is possibly TRBD1 (6 bases). CDR1 and CDR2 from the germline V gene are MNHNY and SVGAGI (reference sequence). V shed 5 bases and J shed 2 bases, with 13 bases lying between them. This CDR3 contains 15 residues. The CDR3 DNA reads as TGTGCCAGCAGTCCCTTTGGGGGCGGCAATCAGCCCCAGCATTTT. Its protein is CASSPFGGGNQPQHF.

This clone was counted a few times. The chain has TRBV29-1 and TRBJ1-1; possible D gene TRBD1, 5 bases. The CDR3 covers 14 residues. The germline CDR1 and CDR2 sequences are SQVTM and ANQGSEA. V lost 6 bases, J lost 5 bases, and 19 bases lay in between. The CDR3 is CSVPTDGGRTEAFF. DNA of the CDR3: TGCAGCGTCCCAACCGACGGGGGGAGGACTGAAGCTTTCTTT.

The table lists this clone with a few counts. This chain links TRBV19 with TRBJ2-6; 8 bases fit TRBD1. Trimming at V came to 3 bases and at J to 4 bases, leaving 5 bases not matched to a gene. This CDR3 is built from 16 residues. The germline CDR1 and CDR2 sequences are LNHDA and SQIVND (reference sequence). Written as DNA, the CDR3 is TGTGCCAGTAGTATCCCCAGGGGGCAAGGGGCCAACGTCCTGACTTTC. It yields the protein CASSIPRGQGANVLTF. The variable domain in full, completed from reference TRBV19 and TRBJ2-6, reads DGGITQSPKYLFRKEGQNVTLSCEQNLNHDAMYWYRQDPGQGLRLIYYSQIVNDFQKGDIAEGYSVSREKKESFPLTVTSAQKNPTAFYLCASSIPRGQGANVLTFGAGSRLTVL.

This clone was seen a single time. This sequence joins TRBV7-3 and TRBJ2-2, with D possibly matching TRBD1 (6 bases). Germline-derived CDR1 and CDR2 are SGHTA and FQGTGA. CDR3 size: 15 residues. Trimming shortened V by 5 bases and J by 4 bases, and 14 bases separated the two germline ends. CDR3: CASSPAQGRTGELFF. CDR3 in DNA: TGTGCCAGCAGCCCCGCCCAGGGGCGCACCGGGGAGCTGTTTTTT. Variable domain in full (rest from reference TRBV7-3 and TRBJ2-2): GAGVSQTPSNKVTEKGKYVELRCDPISGHTALYWYRQSLGQGPEFLIYFQGTGAADDSGLPNDRFFAVRPEGSVSTLKIQRTERGDSAVYLCASSPAQGRTGELFFGEGSRLTVL.

The chain recombines TRBV2 with TRBJ1-4; no clear D gene. The germline CDR1 and CDR2 sequences are SNHLY and FYNNEI. The V end was cut by 7 bases, the J end by 2 bases, with 20 bases between. The CDR3 runs 17 residues. The CDR3 DNA is TGTGCCAGCATTCCCAAAAGGGCGGGGAGGACTAATGAAAAACTGTTTTTT. Translation: CASIPKRAGRTNEKLFF.

The chain couples TRBV5-5 to TRBJ2-7; possible D gene TRBD1, 7 bases. Germline V gives CDR1 SGHKS, CDR2 YYEKEE (reference sequence). V was shortened by 7 bases and J by 4 bases, with 21 bases between the two germline ends. The CDR3 has 15 residues. This chain's CDR3 is CASRVGWQGGYEQYF. CDR3 bases: TGTGCCAGCCGGGTGGGTTGGCAGGGGGGTTACGAGCAGTACTTC.

V gene TRBV29-1 combines with J gene TRBJ2-5; TRBD1 might be the D (5 bases). The DNA matches TRBJ2-7 better at its end, which makes the J call doubtful. Looked up from germline, CDR1 is SQVTM and CDR2 is ANQGSEA. CDR3 size: 13 residues. The CDR3 region is CSVGQLTSYEQYF. The CDR3 DNA reads TGCAGCGTTGGACAGCTTACCTCCTACGAGCAGTACTTC.

The rearrangement joins TRBV30 to TRBJ1-5; no reliable D call. Germline CDR1 reads GTSNPN; CDR2 reads SVGIG (reference sequence). This CDR3 region has 12 residues. Trimming cost V 0 bases and J 7 bases, with 7 bases left between them. DNA of the CDR3: TGTGCCTGGAGTGTACAATGGCAGCCCCAGCATTTT. It encodes CAWSVQWQPQHF.

This clone was seen just once. This chain connects TRBV6-1 to TRBJ1-6; no definite D call. CDR3 length: 13 residues. Trimming left V 8 bases short and J 7 bases short, with 12 bases between. Germline CDR1 MNHNS, CDR2 SASEGT. In DNA form, the CDR3 reads TGTGCCAGCGGACCGGAGATAAATTCACCCCTCCACTTT. As protein: CASGPEINSPLHF.

To note about this clone: Given a far larger clone just one base away, this is likely a sequencing read error. The chain uses TRBV5-1 and TRBJ2-7; perhaps D is TRBD1 or TRBD2 (6 bases each). CDR1 is SGHRS, CDR2 YFSETQ, per germline. CDR3 length equals 16 residues. The CDR3 is CVSSPRGAGSAHEQYF. CDR3 bases: TGCGTCAGCAGCCCGAGGGGGGCAGGGAGTGCCCACGAGCAGTACTTC.

The chain carries TRBV5-1 and TRBJ1-1, with 7 nucleotides matching TRBD1. The V gene's germline CDR1 is SGHRS and CDR2 YFSETQ. The CDR3 has 11 amino acids. With 4 bases clipped from V and 7 bases from J, the junction kept 1 base outside the gene matches. The CDR3 DNA reads as TGCGCCAGCAGCAGGGACAGTGAAGCTTTCTTT. This sequence encodes CASSRDSEAFF.